This T cell receptor (beta chain) was sequenced during a study of T-cell memory formation after mild COVID-19. The CDR3 loop spans 13 amino acids. The germline gives CDR1 MGHRA, CDR2 YSYEKL. V gave up 4 bases and J gave up 9 bases, with 15 bases separating them. TCRdb redid the calling of the 5' RACE reads with MiXCR, one entry per CDR3 protein. The data hold over 350,000 distinct CDR3 sequences, with roughly 24% observed a single time. The sequencing sample was made of PBMCs or a T cell subset sorted from them (not recorded which). The receptor's source is an adult woman who had mild COVID-19 (a few samples of this study predate the infection). Cell type and time point are not known. The chain recombines TRBV4-1 with TRBJ2-5; a weak D match, TRBD1 (5 bases). CDR3 sequence reads: CASSPTNLGAQYF. DNA for the CDR3: TGCGCCAGCAGCCCCACCAATCTAGGGGCCCAGTACTTC.